One sample yielded the 16 T cell receptor beta chains listed below, sequenced in a study of human T cells and chemical hapten exposure. The sample's time point: pre-sensitization, week 0. As to treatment: therapeutic diphenylcyclopropenone sensitization with weekly scalp DPC. TCRdb reprocessed the RACE reads via MiXCR and lists one record per CDR3 protein. The top ten clones hold approximately 2.3% of a sample with a few hundred thousand distinct CDR3 sequences, more than 6.5% of them seen once. Sequences were derived from whole blood, sampled in connection with sensitization to the hapten diphenylcyclopropenone (DPC). Every receptor here comes from a woman aged 40 to 55 with alopecia areata. Some clones in this sample may be carry-over from other donors' samples.

This clonotype was seen more than once but under ten times. This chain joins TRBV20-1 and TRBJ1-2, with 7 positions matching TRBD1. This CDR3 is 17 amino acids long. The germline V gene encodes CDR1 DFQATT and CDR2 SNEGSKA (reference sequence). V shed 1 base and J 4 bases; nucleotides not matched to a gene: 15. The CDR3 loop reads CSARATHLRGPGYGYTF. The CDR3 DNA sequence: TGCAGTGCTAGAGCTACCCATCTTAGGGGGCCAGGCTATGGCTACACCTTC.

This clonotype was seen repeatedly, ten times or more. The gene calls are TRBV20-1 and TRBJ2-7; 9 bases agree with TRBD2. The CDR3 has 15 amino acids. V gave up 1 base and J gave up 2 bases; unmatched junction bases: 6. The germline V gene encodes CDR1 DFQATT and CDR2 SNEGSKA (reference sequence). CDR3 coding DNA: TGCAGTGCTAGAGTCTGGACTAGCGCGCCCTACGAGCAGTACTTC. This sequence encodes CSARVWTSAPYEQYF.

This clonotype has a count of ten or more. The chain combines TRBV5-5 with TRBJ2-5, with TRBD2 matching 9 bases. Germline loops: CDR1 SGHKS, CDR2 YYEKEE (reference sequence). The length of the CDR3 is 15 residues. The ends lost 7 bases at V and 1 base at J; junction bases unmatched: 8. DNA for the CDR3: TGTGCCAGCTCCTTTAGCGGGAGCCCCCAAGAGACCCAGTACTTC. Translated, it gives CASSFSGSPQETQYF.

The rearrangement joins TRBV7-9 to TRBJ1-1; no reliable D call. There are 14 residues in the CDR3. Trimming cost V 2 bases and J 6 bases, with 13 bases left between them. CDR1 and CDR2 (germline): SEHNR, FQNEAQ (reference sequence). CDR3 DNA sequence: TGTGCCAGCAGCTTAATAGGACTAACAGCTGAAGCTTTCTTT. It encodes CASSLIGLTAEAFF. The full variable domain, completed using reference TRBV7-9 and TRBJ1-1, is DTGVSQNPRHKITKRGQNVTFRCDPISEHNRLYWYRQTLGQGPEFLTYFQNEAQLEKSRLLSDRFSAERPKGSFSTLEIQRTEQGDSAMYLCASSLIGLTAEAFFGQGTRLTVV.

This chain uses TRBV6-2 or TRBV6-3 with TRBJ1-1, with D possibly TRBD1 on 5 matching bases. The V gene's germline CDR1 is MNHEY and CDR2 SVGEGT. The CDR3 covers 14 residues. V lost 6 bases to trimming and J lost 4 bases, with 15 bases between them. The chain's CDR3 is CASSRTGGGTEAFF. CDR3 DNA sequence: TGTGCCAGCAGCCGCACAGGAGGTGGCACTGAAGCTTTCTTT.

The chain recombines TRBV4-1 with TRBJ1-1; no reliable D call. CDR1 and CDR2 from the germline V gene are MGHRA and YSYEKL. This CDR3 has 16 residues. The V and J ends lost 1 base and 1 base respectively, with 13 bases between them. The chain's CDR3 is CASSQVYGGPNTEAFF. In nucleotides, the CDR3 is TGCGCCAGCAGCCAAGTTTACGGAGGGCCGAACACTGAAGCTTTCTTT.

In nucleotides, the CDR3 is TGTGCCATGAACGGGGGGGACTCCTACAATGAGCAGTTCTTC. Protein: CAMNGGDSYNEQFF. The chain is built from TRBV10-3 and TRBJ2-1, with 8 nucleotides matching TRBD2. Germline V lookup: CDR1 ENHRY, CDR2 SYGVKD. The CDR3 consists of 14 residues. J gave up 0 bases and V 9 bases, and 4 bases lay outside the gene matches.

This clonotype was counted only a few times. This chain connects TRBV7-2 to TRBJ2-7; D call uncertain. Germline lookup yields CDR1 SGHTA and CDR2 FQGNSA. V was cut by 5 bases and J by 6 bases, with 11 bases left in between. The CDR3 covers 12 residues. The CDR3 is CASSIRTREQYF. CDR3 DNA sequence: TGTGCCAGCAGCATAAGGACGCGCGAGCAGTACTTC.

The chain combines TRBV7-8 with TRBJ1-2; a weak D match, TRBD1 (5 bases). V lost 1 base and J lost 5, with 11 bases in between. This CDR3 is 14 amino acids long. The germline V gene encodes CDR1 SGHVS and CDR2 FQNEAQ. The CDR3 reads CASSLGRQQYGYTF. CDR3 sequence (DNA): TGTGCCAGCAGCTTAGGAAGACAGCAGTATGGCTACACCTTC.

This chain joins TRBV11-2 and TRBJ2-1; 7 bases are a match to TRBD2. The CDR3 has 14 residues. J lost 8 bases, V lost 1 base, and 5 bases had no gene match. Germline CDR1 reads SGHAT; CDR2 reads FQNNGV. CDR3 nucleotides: TGTGCCAGCAGCTTAGCGGCTAGCGGTTATGAGCAGTTCTTC. It codes for CASSLAASGYEQFF.

The chain links TRBV19 to TRBJ2-6, with a tentative D call TRBD1 (6 bases). Germline V lookup: CDR1 LNHDA, CDR2 SQIVND (reference sequence). With 5 bases removed from V and 3 bases from J, the gap between germline ends came to 14 bases. This CDR3 is built from 16 residues. The DNA of the CDR3 is TGTGCCAGTAGTTTTTATGGGGGCGATGGGGCCAACGTCCTGACTTTC. It is translated as CASSFYGGDGANVLTF.

There are many counts of this clonotype. The chain couples TRBV4-3 to TRBJ1-5; no clear D gene. Germline V CDR1 and CDR2: LGHNA, YSLEER. V shed 3 bases and J shed 1 base, with 10 bases lying between them. The CDR3 is made up of 15 amino acids. CDR3 coding DNA: TGCGCCAGCAGCCAGGGTTATCAGAGCAATCAGCCCCAGCATTTT. It codes for CASSQGYQSNQPQHF.

V is TRBV6-6 and J is TRBJ1-3; 10 positions match TRBD1. V lost 5 bases and J lost 0; bases outside the gene matches: 10. Germline V lookup: CDR1 MNHNY, CDR2 SVGAGI (reference sequence). The CDR3 has 18 amino acids. The CDR3 is CASSPRGTGVGSGNTIYF. As DNA, the CDR3 is TGTGCCAGCAGTCCTCGAGGGACAGGGGTAGGCTCTGGAAACACCATATATTTT.

The chain has TRBV3-1 and TRBJ2-2, with a weak D call TRBD1 (6 bases). The ends were cut back, 3 bases at V and 1 base at J, with 18 bases in the middle. CDR1 and CDR2 from the germline V gene are LGHDT and YNNKEL (reference sequence). This CDR3 spans 18 amino acids. CDR3 DNA sequence: TGTGCCAGCAGCCACAGAAACGCCGGGACATTGAACACCGGGGAGCTGTTTTTT. It codes for CASSHRNAGTLNTGELFF.

This clonotype was detected ten times or more. This chain links TRBV4-1 with TRBJ1-1; D not resolved. The CDR3 runs 14 residues. The V end was cut by 2 bases, the J end by 5 bases, with 12 bases between. The germline CDR1 and CDR2 sequences are MGHRA and YSYEKL. The CDR3 DNA follows: TGCGCCAGCAGCCAAAGGGAATTCTTAACTGAAGCTTTCTTT. Translated, it gives CASSQREFLTEAFF.

There are a few counts of this clonotype. This chain joins TRBV20-1 and TRBJ1-3; 9 bases line up with TRBD1. The germline V gene encodes CDR1 DFQATT and CDR2 SNEGSKA (reference sequence). This CDR3 spans 16 amino acids. V shed 1 base and J 1 base; nucleotides not matched to a gene: 5. The CDR3 bases are TGCAGTGCTAGAGCAGGGACAGGGAAATCTGGAAACACCATATATTTT. Translation gives CSARAGTGKSGNTIYF.